What follows are 23 T cell receptor beta chains derived from one specimen sequenced in a study of persistence of HIV-infected CD4 T cells. No antigen is known for these receptors. Overlapping HIV-1 Gag 15-mer peptides at roughly 1 ug per peptide per mL were used. Memory cells lacking CD40L and CD69 with high CD45RO were sorted. The immunoSEQ assay was version 4, run in survey mode. The repertoire was sequenced with immunoSEQ multiplex PCR; TCRdb's copy has only in-frame clones and lacks some. Of more than 30,000 clones detected, roughly 80% appear once; the ten largest clones hold roughly 1%. This material consisted of cultured CD4+ T cells from PBMCs, taken from a patient who received antiretroviral therapy. These receptors were taken from an adult with HIV. The donor label of this sample is uncertain.

The chain links TRBV6-5 to TRBJ2-7, with D perhaps matching TRBD1 (6 bases). Trimming took off 5 bases at V and 2 bases at J, with 13 bases between the two ends. Germline assignment: CDR1 MNHEY and CDR2 SVGAGI. This CDR3 spans 14 amino acids. The CDR3: CASSPMDSPYEQYV. In nucleotides, the CDR3 is TGTGCCAGCAGTCCGATGGACAGCCCCTACGAGCAGTACGTC.

This chain links TRBV5-5 with TRBJ1-2, with D possibly TRBD1 on 5 matching bases. CDR1 SGHKS and CDR2 YYEKEE come from the germline V gene (reference sequence). CDR3 length: 11 amino acids. Trimming took off 4 bases at V and 7 bases at J, with 8 bases between the two ends. Written as DNA, the CDR3 is TGTGCCAGCAGCGGGACCAGTGGCTACACCTTC. Residues: CASSGTSGYTF.

The V call is TRBV7-9, the J call TRBJ1-2, with D hard to call. Germline CDR1 reads SEHNR; CDR2 reads FQNEAQ (reference sequence). This CDR3 region has 13 residues. The V gene lost 1 base and the J gene lost 4 bases, with 7 bases spanning the gap. The CDR3 sequence: CASSLEVIYGYTF. The CDR3 nucleotides read TGTGCCAGCAGCTTAGAGGTGATCTATGGCTACACCTTC.

The rearrangement links TRBV25-1 to TRBJ1-1; D uncertain. CDR1 and CDR2 (germline): MGHDK, SYGVNS. The CDR3 loop spans 11 amino acids. Trimming removed 5 bases at V and 8 bases at J, with 9 bases between. The CDR3 here is CASSLGFEAFF. In nucleotides, the CDR3 is TGTGCCAGCAGTCTTGGATTCGAAGCTTTCTTT.

This clone has only a few counts. The V call is TRBV9, the J call TRBJ1-2; D not resolved. The germline CDR1 and CDR2 sequences are SGDLS and YYNGEE. V lost 4 bases and J lost 4, with 17 bases in between. CDR3 size: 15 residues. CDR3 protein: CASSPDLPGSYGYTF. CDR3 in DNA: TGTGCCAGCAGCCCGGATCTTCCCGGGAGCTATGGCTACACCTTC.

This rearrangement joins TRBV20-1 to TRBJ2-6, with no clear D. The CDR3 sequence is 14 residues long. Germline CDR1 and CDR2: DFQATT and SNEGSKA (reference sequence). V lost 3 bases and J lost 0, with 6 bases in between. CDR3 loop: CSASSSSGANVLTF. Here the CDR3 DNA reads TGCAGTGCTAGTTCGAGCTCTGGGGCCAACGTCCTGACTTTC.

V and J are TRBV30 and TRBJ1-6, with D unclear. CDR3 length: 16 residues. V dropped 4 bases and J dropped 0 bases, with 13 bases sitting between them. Per germline, CDR1 GTSNPN and CDR2 SVGIG (reference sequence). The CDR3 nucleotides are TGTGCCTGGACCTCCGATACCTTCTCCTATAATTCACCCCTCCACTTT. Encoded protein: CAWTSDTFSYNSPLHF.

This clone has more than one count but fewer than ten. V and J are TRBV19 and TRBJ1-1, with TRBD1 identical over 10 bases. Trimming removed 4 bases from V and 4 bases from J; junction bases left unmatched: 12. CDR3 length equals 17 residues. CDR1 LNHDA and CDR2 SQIVND come from the germline V gene (reference sequence). The CDR3 region has the DNA TGTGCCAGTAGTAAGACAGGGGGCGGGTATGTGCCCACTGAAGCTTTCTTT. Its protein product is CASSKTGGGYVPTEAFF.

The table lists this clone with a count of one. Relative to the germline gene, one junction end is altered; a read error may explain this. V and J are TRBV6-1 and TRBJ1-6; no reliable D call. The CDR3 is 11 residues long. From germline, CDR1 is MNHNS and CDR2 SASEGT. The CDR3 is CASSEYEATAF. For the CDR3, the DNA is TGTGCCAGCAGTGAATACGAGGCCACGGCCTTT.

The genes are TRBV5-1 and TRBJ2-1, with 9 nucleotides matching TRBD2. CDR1 and CDR2 (germline): SGHRS, YFSETQ. V trimming: 1 base; J trimming: 2 bases; junction bases outside the gene matches: 10. CDR3 length: 18 amino acids. CDR3 in amino acids: CASSLRGGGAGTYNEQFF. CDR3 nucleotides: TGCGCCAGCAGCTTGCGGGGCGGGGGGGCAGGAACCTACAATGAGCAGTTCTTC.

CDR3 sequence (DNA): TGTGCCAGCAGTGAAAGAAGTGAGCAGTTCTTC. Translated: CASSERSEQFF. The chain combines TRBV2 with TRBJ2-1; D is unresolved. The CDR3 has 11 amino acids. Germline V CDR1 and CDR2: SNHLY, FYNNEI. Trimming took off 2 bases at V and 9 bases at J, with 5 bases between the two ends. The full variable domain, completed using reference TRBV2 and TRBJ2-1, is EPEVTQTPSHQVTQMGQEVILRCVPISNHLYFYWYRQILGQKVEFLVSFYNNEISEKSEIFDDQFSVERPDGSNFTLKIRSTKLEDSAMYFCASSERSEQFFGPGTRLTVL.

The chain employs TRBV9 and TRBJ1-3; 7 nucleotides align to TRBD1. The CDR3 runs 13 residues. V was clipped by 5 bases and J by 4 bases; unmatched bases: 3. Germline loops: CDR1 SGDLS, CDR2 YYNGEE. CDR3 nucleotide sequence: TGTGCCAGCAGATCGACAGGGGGAAACACCATATATTTT. Translating it yields CASRSTGGNTIYF.

This clone was detected only a few times. The chain uses TRBV11-3 and TRBJ1-1, with D unresolved. The CDR3 runs 13 residues. Germline V gene data show CDR1 as SGHNT and CDR2 as YENEEA. V was cut by 1 base and J by 5 bases, with 8 bases left in between. The CDR3 here is CASSLGPQTEAFF. CDR3 coding DNA: TGTGCCAGCAGCTTAGGTCCCCAGACTGAAGCTTTCTTT. The whole variable domain, remainder taken from reference TRBV11-3 and TRBJ1-1, is EAGVVQSPRYKIIEKKQPVAFWCNPISGHNTLYWYLQNLGQGPELLIRYENEEAVDDSQLPKDRFSAERLKGVDSTLKIQPAELGDSAVYLCASSLGPQTEAFFGQGTRLTVV.

The chain links TRBV2 to TRBJ1-2, with a tentative D call TRBD1 (6 bases). This CDR3 region has 13 residues. CDR1 is SNHLY, CDR2 FYNNEI, per germline. V lost 6 bases and J lost 7, with 15 bases in between. The CDR3, as DNA: TGTGCCAGCAGACAGGGCTCGTCCTCTGGCTACACCTTC. This encodes CASRQGSSSGYTF. Variable domain in full (rest from reference TRBV2 and TRBJ1-2): EPEVTQTPSHQVTQMGQEVILRCVPISNHLYFYWYRQILGQKVEFLVSFYNNEISEKSEIFDDQFSVERPDGSNFTLKIRSTKLEDSAMYFCASRQGSSSGYTFGSGTRLTVV.

This clone was detected only once. The CDR3 loop is CASSLATESSYEQYV. CDR3 DNA sequence: TGTGCCAGCAGCTTAGCTACAGAAAGCTCCTACGAGCAGTACGTC. This chain links TRBV7-8 with TRBJ2-7; D remains unclear. CDR3 length equals 15 residues. Between the trimmed V and J ends, which lost 0 bases and 0 bases, there was a span of 9 bases. Germline V CDR1 and CDR2: SGHVS, FQNEAQ.

In this sample, this clone turned up a few times. V is TRBV27 and J is TRBJ1-2; a weak D match, TRBD1 (5 bases). The CDR3 length is 14 residues. Trimming took off 5 bases at V and 3 bases at J, with 13 bases between the two ends. The germline CDR1 and CDR2 sequences are MNHEY and SMNVEV (reference sequence). CDR3 residues: CASSPQGWDYGYTF. As DNA, the CDR3 is TGTGCCAGCAGTCCGCAGGGATGGGACTATGGCTACACCTTC.

V gene TRBV6-1 combines with J gene TRBJ2-7; TRBD2 aligns across 9 bases. V was clipped by 8 bases and J by 2 bases; unmatched bases: 7. CDR1 is MNHNS, CDR2 SASEGT, per germline. There are 14 residues in the CDR3. The CDR3 reads CASHPSGGTYEQYV. CDR3 in DNA: TGTGCCAGCCACCCCAGCGGGGGGACCTACGAGCAGTACGTC.

In this sample, this clone turned up a few times. This chain links TRBV5-4 with TRBJ2-7, with D tentatively TRBD1 or TRBD2 (5 bases each). V dropped 3 bases and J dropped 1 base, with 17 bases sitting between them. Per the germline V gene, CDR1 is SGHNT and CDR2 is YYREEE (reference sequence). This CDR3 spans 16 amino acids. Here the CDR3 reads CASSSFLRDRSYEQYF. The CDR3 DNA reads TGTGCCAGCAGCTCTTTCCTGAGGGACCGTTCCTACGAGCAGTACTTC.

The V call is TRBV18, the J call TRBJ1-2; TRBD1 aligns across 7 bases. The CDR3 contains 15 residues. CDR1 and CDR2 from the germline V gene are KGHSH and LQKENI. After removal of 1 base from V and 8 bases from J, the junction contained 10 bases not matched to a gene. CDR3 loop: CASSPHPTGKEGYTF. CDR3 DNA sequence: TGTGCCAGCTCACCACACCCGACAGGGAAAGAAGGCTACACCTTC. The variable domain in full, with the rest retrieved from reference TRBV18 and TRBJ1-2, is NAGVMQNPRHLVRRRGQEARLRCSPMKGHSHVYWYRQLPEEGLKFMVYLQKENIIDESGMPKERFSAEFPKEGPSILRIQQVVRGDSAAYFCASSPHPTGKEGYTFGSGTRLTVV.

The chain couples TRBV18 to TRBJ2-2; D is perhaps TRBD1 (5 bases). V lost 5 bases and J 2 bases, leaving 12 bases between the germline ends. Germline V gives CDR1 KGHSH, CDR2 LQKENI. CDR3 size: 15 residues. The CDR3 DNA is TGTGCCAGCTCATTACCGACAGTAAACACCGGGGAGCTGTTTTTT. Its protein product is CASSLPTVNTGELFF.

This chain joins TRBV5-1 and TRBJ1-4, with 7 bases identical to TRBD1. V trimming: 4 bases; J trimming: 4 bases; junction bases outside the gene matches: 7. CDR1 and CDR2 from the germline V gene are SGHRS and YFSETQ. The CDR3 has 15 residues. In nucleotides, the CDR3 is TGCGCCAGCAGCCCCTTGACAGGGATTAATGAAAAACTGTTTTTT. Its protein product is CASSPLTGINEKLFF.

This clone has only a few counts. V gene TRBV19 combines with J gene TRBJ1-3, with D unclear. V was pared by 5 bases and J by 8 bases, with 19 bases between. Looked up from germline, CDR1 is LNHDA and CDR2 is SQIVND (reference sequence). CDR3 length: 15 residues. Here the CDR3 DNA reads TGTGCCAGTAGTTCAACAGAATACACGGGCGACACCATATATTTT. Its translation: CASSSTEYTGDTIYF.

This rearrangement joins TRBV11-3 to TRBJ1-5; D gene uncertain. This CDR3 is 20 amino acids long. With 3 bases removed from V and 3 bases from J, the gap between germline ends came to 27 bases. CDR1 is SGHNT, CDR2 YENEEA, per germline. The CDR3 DNA sequence: TGTGCCAGCAGCTTCCTGACGTACATATTTTCTCCGTCGGCCAATCAGCCCCAGCATTTT. Its protein product is CASSFLTYIFSPSANQPQHF.